This record looks at one TCR beta chain sequence and its context. Its antigen is unidentified. The sample comes from a study of shared clonotypes between healthy human individuals. Germline CDR1 reads SGHAT; CDR2 reads FQNNGV. CDR3 length: 13 amino acids. V lost 1 base and J lost 9, with 10 bases in between. Study observations and caveats: A handful of donors had about 5% of their naive CD4 clonotypes in common. Investigators collected only blood, and repertoires in tissues likely differ.

The method was immunoSEQ multiplex PCR; TCRdb's version includes in-frame clones alone and lacks a portion of them. The sample gives roughly 2 million clones, around 95% of which show up once; over 0.1% is in the top ten. The chain carries TRBV11-2 and TRBJ1-3; no clear D gene. The receptor was derived from a man aged 18 to 30 in good health. Sample: naive CD4+ T cells sorted from blood. Regarding subset: CD45RA+ positively selected. The CDR3 bases are TGTGCCAGCAGCTTAGGTCAGGCGGGCACCATATATTTT. This sequence encodes CASSLGQAGTIYF.